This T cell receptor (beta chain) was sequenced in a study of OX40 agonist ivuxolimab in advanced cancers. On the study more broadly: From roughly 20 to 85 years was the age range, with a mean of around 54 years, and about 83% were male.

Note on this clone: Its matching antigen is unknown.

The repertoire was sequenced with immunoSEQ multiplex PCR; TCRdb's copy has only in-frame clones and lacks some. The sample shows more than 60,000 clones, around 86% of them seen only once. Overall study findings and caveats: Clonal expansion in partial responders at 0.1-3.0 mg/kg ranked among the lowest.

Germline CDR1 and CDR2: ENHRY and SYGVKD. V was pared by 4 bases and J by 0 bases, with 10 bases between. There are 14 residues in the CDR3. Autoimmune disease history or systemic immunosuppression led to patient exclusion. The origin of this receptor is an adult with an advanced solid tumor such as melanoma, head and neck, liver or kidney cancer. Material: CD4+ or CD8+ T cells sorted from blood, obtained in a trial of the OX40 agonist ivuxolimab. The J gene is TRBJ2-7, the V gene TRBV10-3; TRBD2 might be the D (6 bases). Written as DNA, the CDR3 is TGTGCCATCAGTGGGACTATCCTCTCCTACGAGCAGTACTTC. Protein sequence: CAISGTILSYEQYF.